Here is one T cell receptor beta chain with its context. The CDR3 consists of 14 residues. Germline V gene sequence: CDR1 LGHNA, CDR2 YNFKEQ. Trimming took off 3 bases at V and 8 bases at J, with 14 bases between the two ends. These data originate in a study of T cell responses to AZD1222 COVID-19 vaccine. Only in-frame clones appear in the TCRdb table, and some are missing; sequencing was by immunoSEQ multiplex PCR. The table has under 200,000 clones, 80% to 90% seen once; the top ten hold about 3%. The rearrangement links TRBV4-2 to TRBJ2-1; D call uncertain. This TCR derives from an adult in good health. The sample in question was peripheral blood, obtained on day 0 of MenACWY control vaccination. The DNA of the CDR3 is TGTGCCAGCAGCCAGCACAATAAGGCCGATGAGCAGTTCTTC. Translating gives CASSQHNKADEQFF.